The rows below give T cell receptor beta chains drawn from one sample of a study of shared clonotypes between healthy human individuals. Sequenced by immunoSEQ multiplex PCR; TCRdb stores in-frame clones only, minus some. The profile shows about 2,100,000 clones, roughly 91% of them singletons. Sequenced: naive CD8+ T cells from PBMCs. The receptor source for this set is a man aged 18 to 29 in good health. Some clones in this sample may be carry-over from other donors' samples. CDR3s include the opening cysteine and the closing phenylalanine or tryptophan. The order of the fields is J gene, D gene, V gene, CDR3 protein. D genes are given only for firm matches.

J: TRBJ2-5; D: TRBD1; V: TRBV27; CDR3: CASSLLGQGGWETQYF
J: TRBJ2-7; D: TRBD1; V: TRBV2; CDR3: CASSEGDRSSYEQYF
J: TRBJ1-1; D: NA; V: TRBV29-1; CDR3: CSAEGTEEAFF
J: TRBJ2-7; D: TRBD2; V: TRBV27; CDR3: CASSLSTSRSYEQYF
J: TRBJ1-6; D: NA; V: TRBV2; CDR3: CASSAGGTQGSSPLHF
J: TRBJ2-7; D: TRBD2; V: TRBV27; CDR3: CASSSPLGTSGLGPQDEQYF
J: TRBJ1-5; D: TRBD1; V: TRBV4-1; CDR3: CASSQSTGASANQPQHF
J: TRBJ2-2; D: TRBD1; V: TRBV5-6; CDR3: CASSLFPDREFGGELFF
J: TRBJ1-2; D: TRBD1; V: TRBV9; CDR3: CASSVFQGAGYGYTF
J: TRBJ1-1; D: NA; V: TRBV5-1; CDR3: CASSLGRATEAFF
J: TRBJ2-1; D: NA; V: TRBV5-5; CDR3: CASSKDRNPYNEQFF
J: TRBJ2-7; D: NA; V: TRBV5-5; CDR3: CASRLRVQGSYEQYF
J: TRBJ2-3; D: NA; V: TRBV10-3; CDR3: CAIGIVREREDTQYF
J: TRBJ2-2; D: TRBD2; V: TRBV7-6; CDR3: CASHELAGGGTGELFF
J: TRBJ1-2; D: TRBD1; V: TRBV11-2; CDR3: CASSGRDSYGYTF
J: TRBJ2-7; D: TRBD1; V: TRBV19; CDR3: CASIGTGGVEQYF
J: TRBJ2-5; D: TRBD1; V: TRBV28; CDR3: CASSPNRHRQGAGETQYF
J: TRBJ2-7; D: NA; V: TRBV6-5; CDR3: CASSYLSLRQFYEQYF
J: TRBJ1-3; D: NA; V: TRBV4-2; CDR3: CASSQFPYGSLSGNTIYF
J: TRBJ2-1; D: NA; V: TRBV7-9; CDR3: CASSLRENHNEQFF
J: TRBJ2-7; D: TRBD2; V: TRBV11-1; CDR3: CASSPSGRAAYEQYF
J: TRBJ2-5; D: NA; V: TRBV10-2; CDR3: CASSESNRGETQYF
J: TRBJ2-1; D: TRBD2; V: TRBV19; CDR3: CASSIGLGLAYNEQFF
J: TRBJ2-7; D: TRBD2; V: TRBV5-4; CDR3: CASSFRPSGAYEQYF
J: TRBJ1-1; D: NA; V: TRBV19; CDR3: CASRDRTANTEAFF
J: TRBJ2-7; D: NA; V: TRBV5-1; CDR3: CASSLRQGNYEQYF
J: TRBJ2-7; D: NA; V: TRBV28; CDR3: CASSTPGGVYEQYF
J: TRBJ2-5; D: TRBD1; V: TRBV6-5; CDR3: CASTLPGGEETQYF
J: TRBJ1-1; D: NA; V: TRBV19; CDR3: CASTDDGERTEAFF
J: TRBJ2-7; D: NA; V: TRBV7-9; CDR3: CAVSRTAAVYEQYF
J: TRBJ1-3; D: TRBD1; V: TRBV7-8; CDR3: CASSPWTGETGNTIYF
J: TRBJ2-5; D: NA; V: TRBV7-9; CDR3: CASSLAQETQYF